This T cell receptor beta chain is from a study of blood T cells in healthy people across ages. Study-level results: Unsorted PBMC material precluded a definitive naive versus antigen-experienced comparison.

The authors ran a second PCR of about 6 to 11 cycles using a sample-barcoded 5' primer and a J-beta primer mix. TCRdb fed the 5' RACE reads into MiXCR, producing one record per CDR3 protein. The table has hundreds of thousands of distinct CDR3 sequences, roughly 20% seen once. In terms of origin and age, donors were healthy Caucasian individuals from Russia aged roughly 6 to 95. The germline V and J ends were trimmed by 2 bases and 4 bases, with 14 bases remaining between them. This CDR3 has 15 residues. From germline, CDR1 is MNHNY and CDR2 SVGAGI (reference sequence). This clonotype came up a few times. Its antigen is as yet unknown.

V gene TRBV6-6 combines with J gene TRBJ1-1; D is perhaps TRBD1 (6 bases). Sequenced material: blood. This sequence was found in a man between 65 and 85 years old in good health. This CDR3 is CASSYGPRGSTEAFF. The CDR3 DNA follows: TGTGCCAGCAGTTACGGACCCAGGGGCAGCACTGAAGCTTTCTTT.